This TCR beta chain was documented in a study of blood T cell repertoires in COVID-19. Study at large: Nucleic acid was either cDNA or gDNA, and it came from T cells, B-cell-depleted T cells, or PBMCs.

V lost 4 bases to trimming and J lost 0 bases; unmatched junction nucleotides: 13. Germline CDR1 SGDLS, CDR2 YYNGEE. The CDR3 is 20 amino acids. Original data processing: Counts of nucleated cells, estimated from reference gene primer amplification, were obtained. Sequencing used immunoSEQ multiplex PCR; TCRdb keeps in-frame clones, though not all of them. Clone size and V and J calls were adopted from that table, with D and trimming inferred from the DNA. The sample lists 35,000 to 40,000 clones; 85% to 90% were seen once. The J gene is TRBJ2-1, the V gene TRBV9; 13 bases agree with TRBD2. The specimen was peripheral blood. The TCR comes from a man in his 60s with active or convalescent COVID-19. This chain's CDR3 is CASSPRTSGRLMSSYNEQFF. The CDR3 bases are TGTGCCAGCAGCCCCCGGACTAGCGGGAGATTGATGAGCTCCTACAATGAGCAGTTCTTC.